One and the same sample provided the 10 T cell receptor beta chains below, sequenced in a study of low-dose radiotherapy and immunotherapy resistance in tumors. First-strand cDNA used TRAV- and TRBV-specific primers, covering alpha and beta chains. TCR amplification ran approximately 22 PCR cycles using constant-region and V-primer adapter primers. MiXCR, applied by TCRdb to the reads, yields one record per CDR3 protein. In the table there are approximately 7,200 distinct CDR3 sequences, 84% of which are singletons. These receptors were collected from a human donor with advanced metastatic prostate, ovarian, gallbladder or colorectal cancer (not recorded which). This table probably holds off-target reads from a library built for another chain.

The chain employs TRBV29-1 and TRBJ1-5; D not certain. V was trimmed by 8 bases and J by 3 bases, leaving 17 bases between them. This CDR3 has 14 residues. CDR1 is SQVTM, CDR2 ANQGSEA, per germline. The DNA of the CDR3 is TGCAGCTCCCCAGGAGCACAGTCCAATCAGCCCCAGCATTTT. Translated: CSSPGAQSNQPQHF.

The chain links TRBV6-2 or TRBV6-3 to TRBJ2-7, with D possibly TRBD1 on 5 matching bases. The V and J ends lost 7 bases and 0 bases respectively, with 10 bases between them. The CDR3 consists of 13 residues. Germline V gene sequence: CDR1 MNHEY, CDR2 SVGEGT. The CDR3 nucleotides are TGTGCCAGCACAGGGCACCCCTCCTACGAGCAGTACTTC. Translating it yields CASTGHPSYEQYF.

The chain recombines TRBV2 with TRBJ2-7; 11 bases fit TRBD1. Trimming removed 4 bases from V and 3 bases from J; junction bases left unmatched: 5. Germline V gene sequence: CDR1 SNHLY, CDR2 FYNNEI. The CDR3 has 15 residues. CDR3 nucleotides: TGTGCCAGCAGTGGGGGGGACAGGGGGAGCTACGAGCAGTACTTC. This sequence encodes CASSGGDRGSYEQYF. The entire variable domain, with the rest obtained from reference TRBV2 and TRBJ2-7, is as follows: EPEVTQTPSHQVTQMGQEVILRCVPISNHLYFYWYRQILGQKVEFLVSFYNNEISEKSEIFDDQFSVERPDGSNFTLKIRSTKLEDSAMYFCASSGGDRGSYEQYFGPGTRLTVT.

The chain recombines TRBV20-1 with TRBJ1-5; D gene ambiguous. In germline, CDR1 is DFQATT, CDR2 SNEGSKA (reference sequence). Trimming took off 5 bases at V and 0 bases at J, with 11 bases between the two ends. The CDR3 spans 14 residues. The CDR3 sequence is CSAETAYSNQPQHF. The CDR3 DNA sequence: TGCAGTGCTGAGACGGCATATAGCAATCAGCCCCAGCATTTT.

This chain uses TRBV11-2 with TRBJ1-6, with D maybe TRBD1 (6 bases). V dropped 0 bases and J dropped 10 bases, with 7 bases sitting between them. CDR3 length equals 13 residues. From germline, CDR1 is SGHAT and CDR2 FQNNGV. The CDR3 DNA reads as TGTGCCAGCAGCTTAGACAGGGGATCACCCCTCCACTTT. Translated: CASSLDRGSPLHF.

This sequence joins TRBV15 and TRBJ1-5; D is perhaps TRBD1 (5 bases). The V end lost 0 bases, the J end lost 4 bases, and 16 bases lay between the germline ends. The CDR3 loop spans 17 amino acids. Germline CDR1 is LNHNV and CDR2 is YYDKDF (reference sequence). DNA of the CDR3: TGTGCCACCAGCAGAGAAACCGTGGCAGGGTGGAATCAGCCCCAGCATTTT. Translated, it gives CATSRETVAGWNQPQHF.

The rearrangement joins TRBV11-2 to TRBJ2-7, with a possible D match to TRBD2 (6 bases). V gave up 3 bases and J gave up 1 base, with 10 bases separating them. The V gene's germline CDR1 is SGHAT and CDR2 FQNNGV. The CDR3 runs 14 residues. The CDR3 sequence is CASSLWGVSYEQYF. The CDR3 DNA reads TGTGCCAGCAGCTTGTGGGGGGTGTCCTACGAGCAGTACTTC.

The V gene is TRBV18, the J gene TRBJ2-3; D remains ambiguous. The CDR3 consists of 13 residues. V was cut by 3 bases and J by 6 bases, with 10 bases left in between. Germline V gives CDR1 KGHSH, CDR2 LQKENI. In DNA form, the CDR3 reads TGTGCCAGCTCACCTCGGAGCCAGGATACGCAGTATTTT. Translating gives CASSPRSQDTQYF.

The chain couples TRBV12-3 or TRBV12-4 to TRBJ2-7; TRBD1 agrees at 8 bases. Losses at the gene ends were 5 bases for V and 1 base for J; bases not matched to a gene: 4. The CDR3 runs 14 residues. CDR3 DNA: TGTGCCAGCAGTGACAGGGGACTTTCCTACGAGCAGTACTTC. This gives the protein CASSDRGLSYEQYF.

This clonotype has a single count. This chain's CDR3 is CASSAITTGAEAFF. CDR3 coding DNA: TGTGCCAGCAGCGCAATTACCACGGGGGCTGAAGCTTTCTTT. The chain couples TRBV9 to TRBJ1-1; TRBD1 is a possible D gene (5 bases). V was trimmed by 3 bases and J by 6 bases, leaving 15 bases between them. Germline CDR1 reads SGDLS; CDR2 reads YYNGEE. The CDR3 consists of 14 residues.